This T cell receptor (beta chain) was captured by sequencing in a study of immune heterogeneity within non-small cell lung tumors. Study-wide background: Tumor histology was classified as squamous cell carcinoma in a few cases, non-squamous carcinoma in around 9 and not otherwise specified in 1.

Study-wide points: Clonotypes of T-cell receptor beta found at high frequency were largely distinct between individual patients.

Note on this clonotype: Its antigen is not identified.

Template material comprised bulk tumor genomic DNA at 450 to 650 ng per sample. Primary tumors were biopsied several times each, far apart, intraoperatively. Patients underwent curative surgery for non-small cell lung cancer (untreated and newly diagnosed). This CDR3 has 15 amino acids. V shed 1 base, J shed 11 bases, and the junction held 12 bases outside the gene matches. From germline, CDR1 is GTSNPN and CDR2 SVGIG (reference sequence). It was with 32 V and 13 J primers that multiplex PCR amplified TCR beta CDR3. TCRdb used MiXCR to reprocess the multiplex PCR reads, holding one entry per CDR3 protein. The table has around 29,000 distinct CDR3 sequences, less than 35% seen once; the top ten hold almost 4%.

This receptor was obtained from a man between 40 and 49 years old with non-small cell lung cancer. Sequenced input: lung tumor tissue. V gene TRBV30 combines with J gene TRBJ2-1; 9 bases line up with TRBD2. CDR3 DNA: TGTGCCTGGAGTGCTAGCGGGGCTTTCGGGAATAAGCAGTTCTTC. This codes for CAWSASGAFGNKQFF.